This entry lists 18 T cell receptor beta chains sequenced from one sample in a study of response to subunit inactivated influenza vaccine. TCRdb analysed the RT-PCR reads with MiXCR anew, one entry per CDR3 protein. Of fewer than 650,000 distinct CDR3 sequences detected, around 13% appear once; the ten largest clones hold around 14%. This sample comprised PBMCs from blood, obtained 45 days after vaccination. The receptors here all came from a man over 45 who received an inactivated influenza vaccine.

The chain has TRBV4-1 and TRBJ1-2, with 7 bases identical to TRBD1. Germline CDR1 and CDR2: MGHRA and YSYEKL. Trimming at V came to 0 bases and at J to 5 bases, leaving 6 bases not matched to a gene. This CDR3 comprises 15 residues. CDR3 protein: CASSQEAQGWYGYTF. CDR3 nucleotide sequence: TGCGCCAGCAGCCAAGAGGCACAGGGGTGGTATGGCTACACCTTC.

The chain employs TRBV29-1 and TRBJ2-3; D possibly uses TRBD1 or TRBD2 (5 bases each). CDR3 length: 14 residues. Germline-derived CDR1 and CDR2 are SQVTM and ANQGSEA. Trimming took 1 base from V and 2 from J, leaving 10 bases between them. The CDR3 is CSVEAGTTTDTQYF. For the CDR3, the DNA is TGCAGCGTTGAAGCAGGGACGACCACAGATACGCAGTATTTT.

CDR3 sequence reads: CASSPGQPTYEQYF. DNA of the CDR3: TGCGCCAGCAGCCCCGGACAGCCAACCTACGAGCAGTACTTC. V is TRBV5-1 and J is TRBJ2-7; a weak D match, TRBD1 (6 bases). This CDR3 comprises 14 residues. The V gene's germline CDR1 is SGHRS and CDR2 YFSETQ. The V end was cut by 4 bases, the J end by 2 bases, with 13 bases between.

The table lists this clonotype with a few counts. V is TRBV7-9 and J is TRBJ2-7; 7 nucleotides agree with TRBD1. The CDR3 is made up of 13 amino acids. Germline V lookup: CDR1 SEHNR, CDR2 FQNEAQ (reference sequence). J gave up 5 bases and V 4 bases, and 5 bases lay outside the gene matches. This chain's CDR3 is CASSSRQGHEQYF. The DNA of the CDR3 is TGTGCCAGCAGCTCACGACAGGGCCACGAGCAGTACTTC.

This clonotype was recorded a few times. The V call is TRBV29-1, the J call TRBJ2-7, with TRBD2 as a possible D gene (6 bases). This CDR3 is built from 12 residues. Germline-derived CDR1 and CDR2 are SQVTM and ANQGSEA. Trimming took 7 bases from V and 3 from J, leaving 13 bases between them. The CDR3 region has the DNA TGCAGCGCTGGGGGACTGCACTACGAGCAGTACTTC. Translating gives CSAGGLHYEQYF.

This clonotype was seen many times. The gene calls are TRBV12-3 or TRBV12-4 and TRBJ1-6; D might be TRBD1 (5 bases). V was cut by 8 bases and J by 10 bases, with 15 bases left in between. This CDR3 is 13 amino acids long. In nucleotides, the CDR3 is TGTGCCAGCTCTAACACCGGGACGTCACCCCTCCACTTT. Residues: CASSNTGTSPLHF.

The chain links TRBV5-1 to TRBJ2-1; D not resolved. The V gene lost 1 base and the J gene lost 0 bases, with 8 bases spanning the gap. CDR3 length: 15 residues. In germline, CDR1 is SGHRS, CDR2 YFSETQ. As DNA, the CDR3 is TGCGCCAGCAGCTTGATTGGGTTCTCCTACAATGAGCAGTTCTTC. This sequence encodes CASSLIGFSYNEQFF.

This clonotype has a count of ten or more. The rearrangement joins TRBV6-5 to TRBJ2-1, with D perhaps being TRBD1 or TRBD2 (6 bases each). The CDR3 consists of 14 residues. CDR1 is MNHEY and CDR2 is SVGAGI in the germline V gene. The V gene lost 0 bases and the J gene lost 6 bases, with 9 bases spanning the gap. The CDR3 here is CASSYSGGPNEQFF. For the CDR3, the DNA is TGTGCCAGCAGTTACTCTGGGGGGCCCAATGAGCAGTTCTTC.

This clonotype was counted at least ten times. This sequence joins TRBV15 and TRBJ2-2; D unclear. This CDR3 has 14 residues. CDR1 is LNHNV and CDR2 is YYDKDF in the germline V gene (reference sequence). The germline V and J ends were trimmed by 2 bases and 3 bases, with 7 bases remaining between them. CDR3 sequence: CATSRSLDTGELFF. In DNA, the CDR3 is TGTGCCACCAGCAGATCCTTAGACACCGGGGAGCTGTTTTTT.

This clonotype was seen many times. The chain employs TRBV4-2 and TRBJ1-5; D not resolved. The CDR3 contains 17 residues. The germline gives CDR1 LGHNA, CDR2 YNFKEQ. Trimming pared 0 bases from V and 1 base from J, leaving 13 bases between. CDR3 nucleotides: TGTGCCAGCAGCCAAGAGATAACATTATTGAGCAATCAGCCCCAGCATTTT. It yields the protein CASSQEITLLSNQPQHF.

This clonotype was observed a few times. V usage is TRBV12-3 or TRBV12-4 and J usage is TRBJ1-5; D not certain. The CDR3 extends over 15 amino acids. Trimming left V 1 base short and J 3 bases short, with 10 bases between. The CDR3 region has the DNA TGTGCCAGCAGTTTAGGGGGTAGATTCAATCAGCCCCAGCATTTT. Amino acid sequence: CASSLGGRFNQPQHF.

The rearrangement joins TRBV20-1 to TRBJ2-2; no firm D call. The CDR3 runs to 12 residues. Between the trimmed V and J ends, which lost 0 bases and 9 bases, there was a span of 8 bases. Germline V lookup: CDR1 DFQATT, CDR2 SNEGSKA (reference sequence). The CDR3 coding sequence is TGCAGTGCTAGAGAGAATGAGCGGGAGCTGTTTTTT. Translating gives CSARENERELFF.

The chain is built from TRBV29-1 and TRBJ2-1, with TRBD1 identical over 7 bases. The CDR3 runs to 12 residues. Per the germline V gene, CDR1 is SQVTM and CDR2 is ANQGSEA. V was pared by 5 bases and J by 15 bases, with 13 bases of the junction left unmatched. The CDR3 nucleotides read TGCAGCGTTCGCACCAGTGGACAGGCTTCGTTCTTC. Translation gives CSVRTSGQASFF.

The CDR3 nucleotides are TGTGCCAGCAGGGGTTATTCGGACACCGGGGAGCTGTTTTTT. This codes for CASRGYSDTGELFF. The chain couples TRBV6-1 to TRBJ2-2; D is unresolved. The CDR3 is 14 amino acids. Germline V gives CDR1 MNHNS, CDR2 SASEGT. The V end lost 6 bases, the J end lost 3 bases, and 11 bases lay between the germline ends.

V usage is TRBV5-5 and J usage is TRBJ2-4, with a weak D call TRBD1 (5 bases). V was cut by 4 bases and J by 0 bases, with 14 bases left in between. The CDR3 has 16 residues. Per germline, CDR1 SGHKS and CDR2 YYEKEE (reference sequence). CDR3 in amino acids: CASSPMSGIAKNIQYF. CDR3 bases: TGTGCCAGCAGCCCGATGTCAGGGATAGCCAAAAACATTCAGTACTTC.

This chain uses TRBV27 with TRBJ2-7, with a possible D match to TRBD2 (5 bases). Germline CDR1 reads MNHEY; CDR2 reads SMNVEV (reference sequence). The CDR3 runs to 14 residues. Trimming pared 5 bases from V and 2 bases from J, leaving 13 bases between. CDR3 in amino acids: CASSRGLPTYEQYF. CDR3 in DNA: TGTGCCAGCAGTCGTGGACTGCCCACCTACGAGCAGTACTTC.

The chain employs TRBV2 and TRBJ2-7, with D unresolved. Between the trimmed V and J ends, which lost 8 bases and 3 bases, there was a span of 26 bases. CDR3 size: 17 residues. The germline V gene encodes CDR1 SNHLY and CDR2 FYNNEI. The CDR3 is CASGKIQGKVRSYEQYF. CDR3 coding DNA: TGTGCCAGCGGAAAAATTCAAGGGAAAGTTAGGAGCTACGAGCAGTACTTC.

With regard to this clonotype: The junction departs from germline at one end; a sequencing error may be responsible. The chain joins TRBV12-3 or TRBV12-4 to TRBJ2-7; D is unclear. The CDR3 totals 17 residues. In DNA form, the CDR3 reads TGTGCCAGCAATTTAGCCCCCCTAGGGAACTCCCCTGCCGAGCAGTACTTC. Translating gives CASNLAPLGNSPAEQYF.